The 5 T cell receptor beta chains in this list originate from one sample, sequenced in a study of blood T cell repertoires in COVID-19. Assay: immunoSEQ multiplex PCR; the TCRdb copy retains only in-frame clones and omits some. The data contain 100,000 to 150,000 clones, roughly 89% of them singletons. The sequenced material came from peripheral blood. These receptors were obtained from a man aged 55 to 70 with COVID-19, enrolled during active disease.

The chain is built from TRBV28 and TRBJ1-2; 8 bases fit TRBD1. This CDR3 spans 15 amino acids. V lost 4 bases to trimming and J lost 2 bases; unmatched junction nucleotides: 6. CDR1 is MDHEN, CDR2 SYDVKM, per germline. The CDR3 here is CASSSRTGLNYGYTF. The DNA of the CDR3 is TGTGCCAGCAGTTCTAGGACAGGGTTAAACTATGGCTACACCTTC.

This clone has just one count. V and J are TRBV19 and TRBJ1-5, with TRBD1 matching over 7 bases. Germline V lookup: CDR1 LNHDA, CDR2 SQIVND (reference sequence). Trimming took 6 bases from V and 3 from J; bases not matched to a gene: 11. The CDR3 totals 16 residues. Here the CDR3 reads CASSSPVRGDNQPQHF. The CDR3 coding sequence is TGTGCCAGTAGCTCACCAGTCAGGGGGGACAATCAGCCCCAGCATTTT. Full variable domain (rest looked up from reference TRBV19 and TRBJ1-5): DGGITQSPKYLFRKEGQNVTLSCEQNLNHDAMYWYRQDPGQGLRLIYYSQIVNDFQKGDIAEGYSVSREKKESFPLTVTSAQKNPTAFYLCASSSPVRGDNQPQHFGDGTRLSIL.

The chain carries TRBV30 and TRBJ2-5; 7 bases line up with TRBD1. Germline V gene lookup returns CDR1 GTSNPN and CDR2 SVGIG (reference sequence). The CDR3 consists of 13 residues. With 5 bases clipped from V and 0 bases from J, the junction kept 3 bases outside the gene matches. The CDR3 nucleotides are TGTGCCTGGGCAGGGGGTTACCAAGAGACCCAGTACTTC. Amino acid sequence: CAWAGGYQETQYF.

The chain is built from TRBV27 and TRBJ1-2, with D perhaps matching TRBD1 (6 bases). Per the germline V gene, CDR1 is MNHEY and CDR2 is SMNVEV (reference sequence). Trimming took off 5 bases at V and 4 bases at J, with 17 bases between the two ends. The CDR3 length is 15 residues. The CDR3 spells CASSTSSQGSYGYTF. The CDR3, as DNA: TGTGCCAGCAGTACCTCCTCACAGGGCTCCTATGGCTACACCTTC.

This CDR3 reads CASSLVFQGSGSPLHF. The CDR3 coding sequence is TGTGCCAGCAGCTTAGTATTCCAGGGCTCGGGTTCACCCCTCCACTTT. This chain uses TRBV7-8 with TRBJ1-6; D is possibly TRBD1 (5 bases). Looked up from germline, CDR1 is SGHVS and CDR2 is FQNEAQ. The germline V and J ends were trimmed by 1 base and 9 bases, with 16 bases remaining between them. The CDR3 is 16 residues long.